Sequencing of this T cell receptor (beta chain) was carried out in a study of lymphopenia after photon versus proton radiotherapy. Assay: immunoSEQ multiplex PCR; the TCRdb copy retains only in-frame clones and omits some. The sample includes about 50,000 clones, about four fifths seen only once; the top ten take just under 30%. For this clone: Antigen: not known.

Study-wide findings and caveats: Post-nadir diversity loss with photons came from oligoclonal expansion, particularly CD8+ Temra cells.

After removal of 3 bases from V and 3 bases from J, the junction contained 7 bases not matched to a gene. The germline V gene has CDR1 SEHNR and CDR2 FQNEAQ (reference sequence). CDR3 size: 16 residues. The TCR sequence derives from a man aged 50-60 years with gastric cancer. This specimen consisted of peripheral blood, obtained from a patient treated with photon-based radiotherapy. The V call is TRBV7-9, the J call TRBJ2-3, with 9 nucleotides matching TRBD1. The CDR3 sequence: CASSLSTGGWTDTQYF. The CDR3 nucleotides are TGTGCCAGCAGCTTGTCGACAGGGGGATGGACAGATACGCAGTATTTT.